This T cell receptor beta chain came from a study of control samples from healthy donors and cancer patients. Only in-frame clones appear in the TCRdb table, and some are missing; sequencing was by immunoSEQ multiplex PCR. This table has about 100,000 clones, around 90% appearing once. V gave up 2 bases and J gave up 8 bases; unmatched junction bases: 10. The CDR3 is 16 residues long. Germline CDR1 reads LNHDA; CDR2 reads SQIVND (reference sequence). The chain carries TRBV19 and TRBJ2-1; 9 nucleotides line up with TRBD1. This TCR was recovered from a woman younger than 30 in good health. Sequenced material: blood. The CDR3 region has the DNA TGTGCCAGTAGTATACCTCCGGGACAGGGAGAGGATGAGCAGTTCTTC. Its translation is CASSIPPGQGEDEQFF.